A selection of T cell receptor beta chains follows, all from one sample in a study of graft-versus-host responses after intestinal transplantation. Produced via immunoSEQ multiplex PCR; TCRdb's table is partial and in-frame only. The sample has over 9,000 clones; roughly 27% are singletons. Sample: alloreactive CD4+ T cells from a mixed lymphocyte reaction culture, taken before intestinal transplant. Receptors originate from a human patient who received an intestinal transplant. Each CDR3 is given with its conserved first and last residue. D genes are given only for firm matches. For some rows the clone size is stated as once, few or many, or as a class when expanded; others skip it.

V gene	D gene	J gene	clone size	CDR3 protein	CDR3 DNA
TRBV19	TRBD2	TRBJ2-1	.	CASSSGGSPYNEQFF	TGTGCCAGTAGCAGCGGGGGGTCCCCATACAATGAGCAGTTCTTC
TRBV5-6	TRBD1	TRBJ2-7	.	CASSDRAFPYEQYF	TGTGCCAGCAGCGACAGGGCGTTTCCCTACGAGCAGTACTTC
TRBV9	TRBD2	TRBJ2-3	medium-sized	CASSPYVSGGPDTQYF	TGTGCCAGCAGCCCATATGTCTCGGGAGGGCCGGATACGCAGTATTTT
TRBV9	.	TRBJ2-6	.	CASSVGGGAGANVLTF	TGTGCCAGCAGCGTAGGGGGAGGTGCTGGGGCCAACGTCCTGACTTTC
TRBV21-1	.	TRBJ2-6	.	CASSTLSDRASRSGANVLTF	TGTGCCAGCAGCACCCTATCGGACAGGGCGTCCCGCTCTGGGGCCAACGTCCTGACTTTC
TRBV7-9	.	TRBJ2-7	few	CASSSPRDYNGEQYF	TGTGCCAGCAGCTCGCCCCGGGATTACAACGGCGAGCAGTACTTC
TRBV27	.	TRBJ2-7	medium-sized	CASSLSEGYEQYF	TGTGCCAGCAGTTTATCGGAGGGGTACGAGCAGTACTTC
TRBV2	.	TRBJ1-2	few	CASPYRDGYTF	TGTGCCAGCCCATACAGGGACGGCTACACCTTC
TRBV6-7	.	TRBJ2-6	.	CASNLQSRANVLTF	TGTGCCAGCAATTTACAAAGTCGGGCCAACGTCCTGACTTTC
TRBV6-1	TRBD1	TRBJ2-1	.	CASSSGTGAYNEQFF	TGTGCCAGCAGTAGCGGGACAGGGGCCTACAATGAGCAGTTCTTC
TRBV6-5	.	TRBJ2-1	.	CASSLYNEQFF	TGTGCCAGCAGCCTCTACAATGAGCAGTTCTTC
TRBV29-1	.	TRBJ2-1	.	CSVVEDSYNEQFF	TGCAGCGTTGTCGAAGACAGCTATAATGAGCAGTTCTTC
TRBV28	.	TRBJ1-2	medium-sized	CASSLWAETLNYGYTF	TGTGCCAGCAGTTTGTGGGCAGAAACCCTCAACTATGGCTACACCTTC
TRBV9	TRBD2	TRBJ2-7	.	CASSLGLASDYEQYF	TGTGCCAGCAGCTTAGGACTAGCTAGCGACTACGAGCAGTACTTC
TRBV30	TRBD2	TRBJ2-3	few	CAWSGLAGPVRGTDTQYF	TGTGCCTGGAGCGGACTAGCGGGACCCGTGAGGGGCACAGATACGCAGTATTTT
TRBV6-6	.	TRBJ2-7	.	CASGRALPRDYEQYF	TGTGCCAGCGGAAGGGCCCTCCCAAGGGACTACGAGCAGTACTTC
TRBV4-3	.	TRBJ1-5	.	CASSQVPIDQPQHF	TGCGCCAGCAGCCAAGTCCCCATCGATCAGCCCCAGCATTTT
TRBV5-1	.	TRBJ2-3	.	CASSLAPHGTDTQYF	TGCGCCAGCAGCTTGGCTCCCCACGGCACAGATACGCAGTATTTT
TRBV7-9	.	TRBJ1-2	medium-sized	CASSDQTLNYGYTF	TGTGCCAGCAGCGATCAGACGCTTAACTATGGCTACACCTTC
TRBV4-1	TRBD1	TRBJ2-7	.	CASSQRGGTGNEQYF	TGCGCCAGCAGCCAAAGGGGGGGGACAGGGAACGAGCAGTACTTC
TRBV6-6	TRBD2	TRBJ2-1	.	CASRRSREGPYNEQFF	TGTGCCAGCAGAAGGTCACGGGAGGGCCCCTACAATGAGCAGTTCTTC
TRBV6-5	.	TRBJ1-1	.	CASSTHDTEAFF	TGTGCCAGCAGCACCCACGACACTGAAGCTTTCTTT
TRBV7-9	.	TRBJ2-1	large	CASRLGAYNEQFF	TGTGCCAGCAGGCTGGGGGCCTACAATGAGCAGTTCTTC
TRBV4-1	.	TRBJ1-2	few	CASSQGPGDGYTF	TGCGCCAGCAGCCAAGGACCGGGGGATGGCTACACCTTC
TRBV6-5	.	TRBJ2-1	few	CASSFSDYKDNEQFF	TGTGCCAGCAGTTTCTCCGACTATAAAGACAATGAGCAGTTCTTC
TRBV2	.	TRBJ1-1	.	CASSPGTLIEAFF	TGTGCCAGCAGTCCGGGGACGTTGATTGAAGCTTTCTTT
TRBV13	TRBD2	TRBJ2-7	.	CASTGRSSGSSYEQYF	TGTGCCAGCACAGGACGGTCTAGCGGTAGCTCCTACGAGCAGTACTTC
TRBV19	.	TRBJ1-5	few	CASSMGISNQPQHF	TGTGCCAGTAGTATGGGGATCAGCAATCAGCCCCAGCATTTT
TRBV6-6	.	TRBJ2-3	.	CASSYSETDTQYF	TGTGCCAGCAGTTATAGCGAGACAGATACGCAGTATTTT
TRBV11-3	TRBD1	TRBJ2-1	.	CASSPFSAGQGDNEQFF	TGTGCCAGCAGCCCCTTCAGTGCCGGACAGGGCGATAATGAGCAGTTCTTC
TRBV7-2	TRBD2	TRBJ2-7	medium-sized	CASSLGDYFYEQYF	TGTGCCAGCAGCTTAGGGGACTATTTCTACGAGCAGTACTTC
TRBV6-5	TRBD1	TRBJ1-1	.	CASSYMGQGNAFF	TGTGCCAGCAGTTACATGGGACAGGGTAACGCTTTCTTT
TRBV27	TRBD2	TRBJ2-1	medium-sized	CASSPGTSGNNEQFF	TGTGCCAGCAGTCCCGGGACTAGCGGCAACAATGAGCAGTTCTTC
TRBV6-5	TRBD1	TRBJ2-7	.	CASRLRTGGHEQYF	TGTGCCAGCAGGCTGCGGACAGGGGGCCACGAGCAGTACTTC
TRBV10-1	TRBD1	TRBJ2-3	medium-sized	CAWPHYPLMGQGAASPDTQYF	TGCGCCTGGCCACACTATCCTTTGATGGGACAGGGGGCGGCAAGTCCAGATACGCAGTATTTT
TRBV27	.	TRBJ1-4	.	CASSSPRRFGEKLFF	TGTGCCAGCAGTTCCCCTCGTCGATTTGGGGAAAAACTGTTTTTT
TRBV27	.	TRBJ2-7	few	CASSLTTGHHYEQYF	TGTGCCAGCAGTTTAACAACGGGACACCACTACGAGCAGTACTTC
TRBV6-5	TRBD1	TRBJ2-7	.	CASSYLPGQGGNEQYF	TGTGCCAGCAGTTACTTACCGGGACAGGGAGGGAACGAGCAGTACTTC
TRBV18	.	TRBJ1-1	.	CASSPSHRVVTEAFF	TGTGCCAGCTCACCATCCCACAGGGTGGTCACTGAAGCTTTCTTT
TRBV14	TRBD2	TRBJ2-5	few	CASSQVAGVPETQYF	TGTGCCAGCAGCCAAGTAGCGGGAGTCCCAGAGACCCAGTACTTC
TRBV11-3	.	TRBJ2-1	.	CASSLERNTGPQFF	TGTGCCAGCAGCTTGGAACGAAACACGGGACCGCAGTTCTTC
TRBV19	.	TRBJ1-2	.	CASTRGNGYTF	TGTGCCAGTACCAGAGGGAATGGCTACACCTTC
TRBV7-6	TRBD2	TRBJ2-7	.	CASSPREGTYEQYF	TGTGCCAGCAGCCCGCGGGAGGGGACCTACGAGCAGTACTTC
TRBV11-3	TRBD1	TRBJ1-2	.	CASSPPPGLTGDYGYTF	TGTGCCAGCAGCCCACCCCCAGGTCTGACAGGGGACTATGGCTACACCTTC
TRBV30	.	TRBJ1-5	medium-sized	CAWSLSSGRGQPQHF	TGTGCCTGGAGTTTATCCAGCGGGAGAGGTCAGCCCCAGCATTTT
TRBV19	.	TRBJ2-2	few	CASSMGSPGELFF	TGTGCCAGTAGTATGGGATCCCCCGGGGAGCTGTTTTTT
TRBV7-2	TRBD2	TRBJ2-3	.	CASSPVAGAKDTQYF	TGTGCCAGCAGCCCCGTAGCGGGAGCAAAAGATACGCAGTATTTT
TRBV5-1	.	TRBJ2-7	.	CASSPGAGTVYEQYF	TGCGCCAGCAGCCCAGGGGCAGGGACTGTCTACGAGCAGTACTTC
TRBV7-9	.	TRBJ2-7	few	CARPLGEQYF	TGTGCCCGACCGTTGGGCGAGCAGTACTTC
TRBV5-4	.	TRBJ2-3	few	CASRGGGDTQYF	TGTGCCAGCAGAGGGGGTGGAGATACGCAGTATTTT
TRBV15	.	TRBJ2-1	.	CATSPTEKSSYNEQFF	TGTGCCACCAGCCCTACGGAGAAGAGCTCCTACAATGAGCAGTTCTTC